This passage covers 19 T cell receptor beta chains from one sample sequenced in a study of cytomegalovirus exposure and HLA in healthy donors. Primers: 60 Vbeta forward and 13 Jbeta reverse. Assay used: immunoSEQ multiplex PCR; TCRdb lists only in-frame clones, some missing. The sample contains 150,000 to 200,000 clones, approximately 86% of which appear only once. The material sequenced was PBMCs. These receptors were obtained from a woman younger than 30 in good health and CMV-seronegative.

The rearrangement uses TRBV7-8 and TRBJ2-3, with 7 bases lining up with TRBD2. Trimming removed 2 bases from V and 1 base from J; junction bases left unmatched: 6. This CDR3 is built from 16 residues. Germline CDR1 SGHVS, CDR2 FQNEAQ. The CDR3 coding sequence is TGTGCCAGCAGCTTATCCCTAGCGGTTCGCACAGATACGCAGTATTTT. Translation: CASSLSLAVRTDTQYF.

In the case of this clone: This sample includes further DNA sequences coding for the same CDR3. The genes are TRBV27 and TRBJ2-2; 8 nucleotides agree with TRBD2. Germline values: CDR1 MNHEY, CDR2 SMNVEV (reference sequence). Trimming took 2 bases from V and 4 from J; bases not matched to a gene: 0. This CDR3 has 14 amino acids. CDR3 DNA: TGTGCCAGCAGTTTAGCGGGGGGCACCGGGGAGCTGTTTTTT. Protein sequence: CASSLAGGTGELFF.

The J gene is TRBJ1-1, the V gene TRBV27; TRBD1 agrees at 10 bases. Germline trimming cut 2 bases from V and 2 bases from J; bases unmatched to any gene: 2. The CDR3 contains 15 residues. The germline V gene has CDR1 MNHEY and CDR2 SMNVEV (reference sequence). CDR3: CASSLGTGVNTEAFF. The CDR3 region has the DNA TGTGCCAGCAGTTTAGGGACAGGGGTTAACACTGAAGCTTTCTTT.

This CDR3 reads CASSAQAGSNYEQYF. As DNA, the CDR3 is TGTGCCAGTAGTGCCCAAGCCGGGAGTAACTACGAGCAGTACTTC. The rearrangement uses TRBV19 and TRBJ2-7; possibly TRBD2 for D (6 bases). This CDR3 is built from 15 residues. Trimming took 5 bases from V and 3 from J, leaving 17 bases between them. Germline CDR1 reads LNHDA; CDR2 reads SQIVND (reference sequence).

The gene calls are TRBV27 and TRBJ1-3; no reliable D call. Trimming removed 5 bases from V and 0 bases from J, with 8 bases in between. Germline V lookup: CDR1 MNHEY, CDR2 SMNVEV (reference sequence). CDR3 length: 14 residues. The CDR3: CASSRTFSGNTIYF. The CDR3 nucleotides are TGTGCCAGCAGTCGGACTTTCTCTGGAAACACCATATATTTT.

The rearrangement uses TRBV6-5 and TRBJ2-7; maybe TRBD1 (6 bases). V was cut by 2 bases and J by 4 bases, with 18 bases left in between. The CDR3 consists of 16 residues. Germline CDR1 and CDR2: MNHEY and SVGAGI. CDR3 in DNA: TGTGCCAGCAGTTACCTAGGGGGATCCGTACCATACGAGCAGTACTTC. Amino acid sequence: CASSYLGGSVPYEQYF.

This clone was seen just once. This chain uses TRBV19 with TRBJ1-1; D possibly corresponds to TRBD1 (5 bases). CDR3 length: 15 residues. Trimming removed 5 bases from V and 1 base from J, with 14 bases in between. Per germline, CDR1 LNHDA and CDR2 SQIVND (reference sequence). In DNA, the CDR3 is TGTGCCAGTAGTTTCGAACCTACAGGGAACACTGAAGCTTTCTTT. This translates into CASSFEPTGNTEAFF.

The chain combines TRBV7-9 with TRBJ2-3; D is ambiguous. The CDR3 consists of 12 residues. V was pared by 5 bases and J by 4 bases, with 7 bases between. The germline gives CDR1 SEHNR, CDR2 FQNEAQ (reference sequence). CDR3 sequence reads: CASSRSADTQYF. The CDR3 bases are TGTGCCAGCAGCCGGTCGGCAGATACGCAGTATTTT.

This CDR3 reads CASSLGQGYPQETQYF. CDR3 in DNA: TGTGCCAGCAGCTTGGGACAGGGCTACCCCCAAGAGACCCAGTACTTC. The chain is built from TRBV11-1 and TRBJ2-5, with TRBD1 matching 9 bases. Germline V gives CDR1 SGHAT, CDR2 FQDESV (reference sequence). The trim removed 3 bases at V and 1 base at J, leaving 6 bases unmatched. There are 16 residues in the CDR3.

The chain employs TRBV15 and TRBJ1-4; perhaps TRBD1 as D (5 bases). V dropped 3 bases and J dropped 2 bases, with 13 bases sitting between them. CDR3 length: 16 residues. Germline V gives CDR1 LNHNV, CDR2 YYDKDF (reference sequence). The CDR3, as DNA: TGTGCCACCAGCAGGTATTTACAGGCCACTAATGAAAAACTGTTTTTT. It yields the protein CATSRYLQATNEKLFF.

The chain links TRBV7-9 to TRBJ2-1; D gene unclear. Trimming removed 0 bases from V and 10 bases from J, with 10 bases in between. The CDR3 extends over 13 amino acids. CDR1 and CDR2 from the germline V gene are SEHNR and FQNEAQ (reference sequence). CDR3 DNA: TGTGCCAGCAGCTTAGCGGGCGCCGACGAGCAGTTCTTC. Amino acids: CASSLAGADEQFF.

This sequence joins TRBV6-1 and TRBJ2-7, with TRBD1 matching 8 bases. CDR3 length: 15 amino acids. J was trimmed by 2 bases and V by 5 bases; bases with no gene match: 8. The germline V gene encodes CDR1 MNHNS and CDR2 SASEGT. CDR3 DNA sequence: TGTGCCAGCAGTCAGTACAGGGGGGTCGCCTACGAGCAGTACTTC. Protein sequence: CASSQYRGVAYEQYF.

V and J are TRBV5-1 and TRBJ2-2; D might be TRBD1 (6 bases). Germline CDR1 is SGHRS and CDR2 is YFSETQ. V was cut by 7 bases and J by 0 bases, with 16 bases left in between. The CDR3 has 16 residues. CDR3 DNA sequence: TGCGCCAGCGGCTCAGGGGCGGGTTCGAACACCGGGGAGCTGTTTTTT. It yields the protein CASGSGAGSNTGELFF.

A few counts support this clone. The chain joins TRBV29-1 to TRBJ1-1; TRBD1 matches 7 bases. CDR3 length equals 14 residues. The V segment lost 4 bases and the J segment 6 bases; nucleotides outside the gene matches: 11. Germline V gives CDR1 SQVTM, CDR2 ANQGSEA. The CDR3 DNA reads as TGCAGCGTTGTGGTGCAGGGGGGTCTGCCTGAAGCTTTCTTT. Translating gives CSVVVQGGLPEAFF.

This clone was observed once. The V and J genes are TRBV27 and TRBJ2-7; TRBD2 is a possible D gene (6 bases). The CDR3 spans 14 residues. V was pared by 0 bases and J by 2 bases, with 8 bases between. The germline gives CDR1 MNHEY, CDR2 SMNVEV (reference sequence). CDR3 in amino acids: CASSLSGLAYEQYF. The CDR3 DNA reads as TGTGCCAGCAGTTTATCGGGACTCGCCTACGAGCAGTACTTC.

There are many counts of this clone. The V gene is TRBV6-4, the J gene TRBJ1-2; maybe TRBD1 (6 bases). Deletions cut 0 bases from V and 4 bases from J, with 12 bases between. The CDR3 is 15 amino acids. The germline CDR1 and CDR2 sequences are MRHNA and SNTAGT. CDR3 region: CASSDSDSALYGYTF. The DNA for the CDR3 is TGTGCCAGCAGTGACTCGGACAGCGCACTCTATGGCTACACCTTC.

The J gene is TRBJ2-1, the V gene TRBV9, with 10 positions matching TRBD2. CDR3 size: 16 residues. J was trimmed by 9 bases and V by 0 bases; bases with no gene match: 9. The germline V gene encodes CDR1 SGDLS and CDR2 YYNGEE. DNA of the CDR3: TGTGCCAGCAGCGTAGCTGGTCTAGCGGGAGTGGGTGAGCAGTTCTTC. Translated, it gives CASSVAGLAGVGEQFF.

CDR3 sequence (DNA): TGTGCCAGCTCACCACCTGGCAATACAATTGGTGGCTACACCTTC. Translation gives CASSPPGNTIGGYTF. The chain couples TRBV18 to TRBJ1-2, with D unclear. From germline, CDR1 is KGHSH and CDR2 LQKENI. The V gene lost 0 bases and the J gene lost 7 bases, with 15 bases spanning the gap. CDR3 length: 15 amino acids.

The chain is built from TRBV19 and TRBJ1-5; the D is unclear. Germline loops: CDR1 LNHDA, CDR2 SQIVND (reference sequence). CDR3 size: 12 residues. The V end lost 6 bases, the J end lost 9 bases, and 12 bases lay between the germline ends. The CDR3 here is CASSPVLWPQHF. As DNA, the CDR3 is TGTGCCAGTAGCCCTGTCCTTTGGCCCCAGCATTTT.